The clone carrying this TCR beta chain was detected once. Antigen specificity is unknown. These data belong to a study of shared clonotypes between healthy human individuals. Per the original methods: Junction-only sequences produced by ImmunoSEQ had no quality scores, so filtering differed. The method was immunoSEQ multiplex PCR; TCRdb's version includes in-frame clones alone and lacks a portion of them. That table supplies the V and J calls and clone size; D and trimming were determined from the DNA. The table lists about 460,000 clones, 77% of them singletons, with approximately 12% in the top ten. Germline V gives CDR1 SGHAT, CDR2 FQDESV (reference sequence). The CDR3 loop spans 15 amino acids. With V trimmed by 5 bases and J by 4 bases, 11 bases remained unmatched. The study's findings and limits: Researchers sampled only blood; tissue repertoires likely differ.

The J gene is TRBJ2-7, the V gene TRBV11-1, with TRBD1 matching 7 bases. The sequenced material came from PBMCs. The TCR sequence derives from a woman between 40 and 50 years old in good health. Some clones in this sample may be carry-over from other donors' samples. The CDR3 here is CASSRTGTVVYEQYF. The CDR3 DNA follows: TGTGCCAGCAGCCGGACCGGGACAGTCGTGTACGAGCAGTACTTC.